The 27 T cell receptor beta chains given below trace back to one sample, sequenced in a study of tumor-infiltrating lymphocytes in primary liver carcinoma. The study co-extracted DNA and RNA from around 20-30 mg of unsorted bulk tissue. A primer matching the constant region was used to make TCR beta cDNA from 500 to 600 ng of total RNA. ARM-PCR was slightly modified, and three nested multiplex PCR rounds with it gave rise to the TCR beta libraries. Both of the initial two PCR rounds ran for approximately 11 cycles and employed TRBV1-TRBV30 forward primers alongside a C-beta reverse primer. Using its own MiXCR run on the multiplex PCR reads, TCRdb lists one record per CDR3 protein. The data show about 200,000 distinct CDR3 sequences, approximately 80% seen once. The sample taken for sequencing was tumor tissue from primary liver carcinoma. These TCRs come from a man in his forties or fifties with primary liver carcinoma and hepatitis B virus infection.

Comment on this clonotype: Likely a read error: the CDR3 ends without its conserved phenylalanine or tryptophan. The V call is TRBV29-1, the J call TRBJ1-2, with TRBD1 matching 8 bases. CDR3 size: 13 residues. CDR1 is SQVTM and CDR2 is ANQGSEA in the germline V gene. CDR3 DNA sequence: TGCAGCGTCCAATCAGGGGGCGCCTATGGGTACACCATC. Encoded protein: CSVQSGGAYGYTI.

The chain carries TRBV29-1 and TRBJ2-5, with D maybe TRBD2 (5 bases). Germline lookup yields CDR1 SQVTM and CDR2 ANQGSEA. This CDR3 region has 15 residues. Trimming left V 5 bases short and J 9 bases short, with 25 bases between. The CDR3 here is CSVISAAGRSEAQYF. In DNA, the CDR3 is TGCAGCGTTATATCCGCGGCGGGTAGATCGGAGGCCCAGTACTTC.

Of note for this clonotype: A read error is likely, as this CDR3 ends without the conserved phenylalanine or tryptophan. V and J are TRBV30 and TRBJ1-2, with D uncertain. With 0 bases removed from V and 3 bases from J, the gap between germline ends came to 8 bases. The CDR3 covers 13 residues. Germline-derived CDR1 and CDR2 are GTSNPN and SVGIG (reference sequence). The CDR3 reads CAWSVKFDYGYTL. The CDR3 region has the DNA TGTGCCTGGAGTGTTAAGTTTGACTATGGCTACACCTTG.

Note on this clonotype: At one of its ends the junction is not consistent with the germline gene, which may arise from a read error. The CDR3 coding sequence is TGCGCCAGCAACCAAGACTGGCCGGGACCTGGCTACACCTTC. This encodes CASNQDWPGPGYTF. This chain links TRBV4-3 with TRBJ1-2; perhaps TRBD1 as D (5 bases). Germline values: CDR1 LGHNA, CDR2 YSLEER. The CDR3 consists of 14 residues.

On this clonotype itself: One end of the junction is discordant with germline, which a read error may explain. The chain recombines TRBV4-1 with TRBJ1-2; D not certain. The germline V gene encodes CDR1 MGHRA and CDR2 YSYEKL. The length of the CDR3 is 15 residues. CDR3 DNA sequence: TGCGCCAGCAGCCCGTTCATTGGACTCAACTATGGCTACACTTTC. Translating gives CASSPFIGLNYGYTF.

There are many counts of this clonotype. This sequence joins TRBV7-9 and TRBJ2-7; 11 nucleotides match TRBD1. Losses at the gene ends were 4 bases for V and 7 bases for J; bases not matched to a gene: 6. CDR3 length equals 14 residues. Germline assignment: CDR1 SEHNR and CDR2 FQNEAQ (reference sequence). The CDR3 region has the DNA TGTGCCAGCAGCTCGGACAGGGGGCCTCAGGAGCAGTACTTC. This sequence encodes CASSSDRGPQEQYF.

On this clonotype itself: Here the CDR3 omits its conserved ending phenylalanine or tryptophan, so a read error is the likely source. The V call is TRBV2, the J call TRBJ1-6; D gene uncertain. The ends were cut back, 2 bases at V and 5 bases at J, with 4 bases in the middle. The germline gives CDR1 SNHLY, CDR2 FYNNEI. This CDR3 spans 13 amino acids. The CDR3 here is CASSEQNNSPLHS. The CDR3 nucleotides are TGTGCCAGCAGTGAACAGAATAATTCACCCCTCCACTCT.

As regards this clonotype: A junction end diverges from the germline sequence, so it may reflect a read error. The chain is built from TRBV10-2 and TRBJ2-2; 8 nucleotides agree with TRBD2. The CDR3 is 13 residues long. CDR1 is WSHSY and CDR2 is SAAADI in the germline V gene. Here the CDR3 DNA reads TGCGCCAACCGGGGGGGAGTCACTGGGGAGCTGTTTTTC. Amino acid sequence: CANRGGVTGELFF.

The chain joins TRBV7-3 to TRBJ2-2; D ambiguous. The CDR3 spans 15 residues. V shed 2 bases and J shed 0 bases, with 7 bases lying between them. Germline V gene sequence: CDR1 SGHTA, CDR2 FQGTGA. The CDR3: CASSLYSSNTGELFF. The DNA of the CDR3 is TGTGCCAGCAGCTTATACAGTTCGAACACCGGGGAGCTGTTTTTT. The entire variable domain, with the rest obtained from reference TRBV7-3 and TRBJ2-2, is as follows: GAGVSQTPSNKVTEKGKYVELRCDPISGHTALYWYRQSLGQGPEFLIYFQGTGAADDSGLPNDRFFAVRPEGSVSTLKIQRTERGDSAVYLCASSLYSSNTGELFFGEGSRLTVL.

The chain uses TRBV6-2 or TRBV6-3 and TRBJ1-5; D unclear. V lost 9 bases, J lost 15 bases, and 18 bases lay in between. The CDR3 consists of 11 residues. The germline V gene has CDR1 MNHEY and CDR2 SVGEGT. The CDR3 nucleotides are TGTGCCAGGAGTGGCCTCGAGTCCCGGCATTTT. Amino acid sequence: CARSGLESRHF.

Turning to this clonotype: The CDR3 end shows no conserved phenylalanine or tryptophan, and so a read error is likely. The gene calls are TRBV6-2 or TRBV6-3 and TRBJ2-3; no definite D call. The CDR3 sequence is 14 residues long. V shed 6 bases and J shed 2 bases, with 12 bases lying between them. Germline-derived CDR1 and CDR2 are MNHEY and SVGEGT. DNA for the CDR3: TGTGCCAGCAGACAATGGGCCCACACAGATACGCAGTATCTT. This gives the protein CASRQWAHTDTQYL.

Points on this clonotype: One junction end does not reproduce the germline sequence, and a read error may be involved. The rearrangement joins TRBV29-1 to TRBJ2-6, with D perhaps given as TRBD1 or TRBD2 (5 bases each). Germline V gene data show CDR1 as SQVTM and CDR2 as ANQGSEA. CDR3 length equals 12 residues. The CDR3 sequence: CSVDSGANILTF. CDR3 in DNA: TGTAGCGTTGACTCTGGGGCCAACATCCTGACTTTC.

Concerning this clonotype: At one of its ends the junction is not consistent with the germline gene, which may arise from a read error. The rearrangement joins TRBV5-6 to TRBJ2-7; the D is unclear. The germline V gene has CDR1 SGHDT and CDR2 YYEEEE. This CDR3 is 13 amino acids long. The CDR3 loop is CASSLKATYEEYF. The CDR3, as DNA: TGTGCCAGCAGCTTGAAAGCTACCTACGAGGAGTACTTC.

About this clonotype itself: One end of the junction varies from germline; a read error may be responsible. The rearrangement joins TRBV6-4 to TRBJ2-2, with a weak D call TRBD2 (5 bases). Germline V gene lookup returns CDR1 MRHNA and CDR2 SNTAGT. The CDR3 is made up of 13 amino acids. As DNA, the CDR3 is TGTGCCAGCAAGGCCTCGCTCAACGGGGAGCTGTTATTT. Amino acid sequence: CASKASLNGELLF.

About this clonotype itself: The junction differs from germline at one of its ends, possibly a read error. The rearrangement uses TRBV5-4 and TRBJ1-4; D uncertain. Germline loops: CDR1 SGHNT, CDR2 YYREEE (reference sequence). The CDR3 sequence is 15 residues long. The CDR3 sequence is CTSSPGGGTDEKLFF. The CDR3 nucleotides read TGTACCAGCAGCCCAGGCGGCGGAACTGATGAAAAACTGTTTTTT.

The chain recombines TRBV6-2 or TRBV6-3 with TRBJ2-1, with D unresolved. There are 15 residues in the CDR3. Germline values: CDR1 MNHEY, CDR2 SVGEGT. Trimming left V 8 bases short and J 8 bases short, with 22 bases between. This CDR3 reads CASRRSPVGIDEQFF. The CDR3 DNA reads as TGTGCCAGCCGTCGATCACCCGTGGGGATCGATGAGCAGTTCTTC.

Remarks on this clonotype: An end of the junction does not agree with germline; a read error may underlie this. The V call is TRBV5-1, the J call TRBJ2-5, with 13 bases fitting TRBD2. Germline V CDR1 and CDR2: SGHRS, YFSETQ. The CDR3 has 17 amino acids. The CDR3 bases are TGCGCCAACAGCTCCTACGGACTAGCGGGAGAGCAAGAGACCCATTACTTC. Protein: CANSSYGLAGEQETHYF.

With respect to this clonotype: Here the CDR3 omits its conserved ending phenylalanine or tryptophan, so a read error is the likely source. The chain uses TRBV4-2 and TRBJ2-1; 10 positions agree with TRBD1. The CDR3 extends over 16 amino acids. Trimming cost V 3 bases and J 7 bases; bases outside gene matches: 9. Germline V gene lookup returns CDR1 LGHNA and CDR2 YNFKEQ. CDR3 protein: CASSHARGQGNNEQFS. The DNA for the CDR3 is TGTGCCAGCAGCCACGCCCGGGGACAGGGGAATAATGAGCAGTTCTCC.

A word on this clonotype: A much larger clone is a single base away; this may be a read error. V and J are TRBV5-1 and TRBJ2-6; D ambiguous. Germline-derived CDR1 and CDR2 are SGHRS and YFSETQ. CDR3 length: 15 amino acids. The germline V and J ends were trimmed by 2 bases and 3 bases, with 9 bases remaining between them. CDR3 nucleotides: TGCGCCAGCAGCTTACACACTCGTGGGGCCAACGTCCTGACTTTC. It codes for CASSLHTRGANVLTF. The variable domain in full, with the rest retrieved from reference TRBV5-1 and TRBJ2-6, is KAGVTQTPRYLIKTRGQQVTLSCSPISGHRSVSWYQQTPGQGLQFLFEYFSETQRNKGNFPGRFSGRQFSNSRSEMNVSTLELGDSALYLCASSLHTRGANVLTFGAGSRLTVL.

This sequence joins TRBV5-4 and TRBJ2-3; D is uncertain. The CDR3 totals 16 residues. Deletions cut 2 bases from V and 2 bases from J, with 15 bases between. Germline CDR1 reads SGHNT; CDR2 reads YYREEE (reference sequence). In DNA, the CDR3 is TGTGCCAGCAGCTTACTCGCGGTAGAGCCCACAGATACGCAGTATTTT. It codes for CASSLLAVEPTDTQYF.

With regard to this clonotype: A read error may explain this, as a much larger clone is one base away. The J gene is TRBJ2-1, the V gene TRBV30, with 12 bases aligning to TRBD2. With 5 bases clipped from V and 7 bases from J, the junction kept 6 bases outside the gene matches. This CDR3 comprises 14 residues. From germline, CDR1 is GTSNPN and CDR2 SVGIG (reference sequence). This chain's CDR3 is CAWQELAGGNEQFF. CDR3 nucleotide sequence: TGTGCCTGGCAGGAACTAGCGGGAGGAAATGAGCAGTTCTTC.

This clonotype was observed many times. CDR3 DNA sequence: TGTGCCAGCGGTCGGGAGTCCACAGATACGCAGTATTTT. Encoded protein: CASGRESTDTQYF. The V and J genes are TRBV4-2 and TRBJ2-3; possibly TRBD2 for D (6 bases). The CDR3 contains 13 residues. The V gene lost 8 bases and the J gene lost 2 bases, with 11 bases spanning the gap. Germline-derived CDR1 and CDR2 are LGHNA and YNFKEQ.

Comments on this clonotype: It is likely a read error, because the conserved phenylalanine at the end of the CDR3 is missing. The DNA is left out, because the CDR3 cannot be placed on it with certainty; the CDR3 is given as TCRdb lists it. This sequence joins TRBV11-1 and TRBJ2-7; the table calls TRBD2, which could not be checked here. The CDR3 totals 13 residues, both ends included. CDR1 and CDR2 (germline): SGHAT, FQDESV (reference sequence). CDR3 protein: CASSSSRGGEQYS.

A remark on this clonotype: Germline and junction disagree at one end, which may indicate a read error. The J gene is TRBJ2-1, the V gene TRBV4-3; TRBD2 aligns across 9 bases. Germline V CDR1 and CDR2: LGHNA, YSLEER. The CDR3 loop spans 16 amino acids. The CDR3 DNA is TGCTCCAGCAGCCCCCACGGGATTAGCGGGAGTAATGAGCACTTCTTC. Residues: CSSSPHGISGSNEHFF.

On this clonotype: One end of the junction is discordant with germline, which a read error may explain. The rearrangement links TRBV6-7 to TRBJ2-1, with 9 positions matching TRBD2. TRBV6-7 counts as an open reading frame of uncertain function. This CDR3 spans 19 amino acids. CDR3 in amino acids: CTRSYPASGNFSFYNEQFF. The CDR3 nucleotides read TGTACCAGGAGTTACCCGGCTAGCGGGAATTTTAGCTTCTACAATGAGCAGTTCTTC.

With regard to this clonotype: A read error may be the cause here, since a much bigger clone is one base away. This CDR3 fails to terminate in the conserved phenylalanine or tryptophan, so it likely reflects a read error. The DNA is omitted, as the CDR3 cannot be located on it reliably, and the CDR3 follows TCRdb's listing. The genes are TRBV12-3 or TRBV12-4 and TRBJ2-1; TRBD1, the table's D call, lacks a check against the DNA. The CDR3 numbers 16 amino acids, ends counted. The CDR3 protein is CASSLGGGLLNNEQSS.

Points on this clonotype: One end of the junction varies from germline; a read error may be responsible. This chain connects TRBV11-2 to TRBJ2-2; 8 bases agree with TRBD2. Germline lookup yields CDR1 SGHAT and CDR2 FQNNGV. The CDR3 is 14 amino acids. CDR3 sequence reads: CTSAGQLNSGGLFF. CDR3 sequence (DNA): TGTACCAGCGCGGGTCAGTTGAACAGCGGGGGGCTGTTTTTT.